This T cell receptor beta chain was captured in a study of blood T cell repertoires in COVID-19. Study-level background: Acute and convalescent COVID-19 specimens originated in the United States, Italy and Spain. The cDNA or gDNA used as material had been derived from T cells, B-cell-depleted T cells, or PBMCs.

While infection was still active, Seattle patients were enrolled and then followed longitudinally. The junction had 12 bases not matched to a gene; V was cut back by 4 bases and J by 5 bases. The CDR3 extends over 16 amino acids. The sample holds a few counts of this clone. Original methodology: Reference gene primers were amplified, and this amplification served to estimate nucleated cell counts. Method: immunoSEQ multiplex PCR; TCRdb's copy keeps in-frame clones and lacks some. V, J and clone size reflect that table, while D and trimming were determined from the DNA. The sample has around 62,000 clones, roughly 85% seen once.

The clonotype comes from an older woman with COVID-19, enrolled during active disease. The source material was peripheral blood. This rearrangement joins TRBV23-1 to TRBJ2-5; 8 positions agree with TRBD1. TRBV23-1 qualifies as an ORF whose function is uncertain. The CDR3 DNA is TGCGCCAGCAGTCTCACTCCCAGGGGGCTAGGTGAGACCCAGTACTTC. As protein: CASSLTPRGLGETQYF.